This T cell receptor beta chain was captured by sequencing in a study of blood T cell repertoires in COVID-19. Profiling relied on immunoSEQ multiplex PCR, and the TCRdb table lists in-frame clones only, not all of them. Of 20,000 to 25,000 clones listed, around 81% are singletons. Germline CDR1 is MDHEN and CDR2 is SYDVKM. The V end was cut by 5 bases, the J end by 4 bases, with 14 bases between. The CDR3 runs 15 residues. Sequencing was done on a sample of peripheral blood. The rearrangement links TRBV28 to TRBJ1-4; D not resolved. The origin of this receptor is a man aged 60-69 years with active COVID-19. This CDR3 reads CASSIPLGSNEKLFF. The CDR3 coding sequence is TGTGCCAGCAGTATCCCACTGGGCAGTAATGAAAAACTGTTTTTT.